This TCR beta chain was profiled in a study of shared clonotypes between healthy human individuals. General study results and limits: Naive subsets generally had larger estimated richness than memory subsets. Inspection by rarefaction showed sorted-subset sequencing to be incomplete despite large depth.

About this clone itself: The antigen remains unidentified.

CD4+ cells underwent separation, giving CD45RA+ naive and CD45RA-negative memory subsets. Measured with immunoSEQ multiplex PCR; TCRdb has only the in-frame clones, and not every one. The repertoire holds around 2.5 million clones, with over 85% as singletons. This CDR3 is 12 amino acids long. The chain has TRBV21-1 and TRBJ1-1. TRBV21-1 is annotated as a pseudogene. The source of this sequence is a man between 18 and 29 years old in good health. Some clones in this sample may be carry-over from other donors' samples. Material: naive CD4+ T cells from PBMCs. The subset is: CD45RA+ positively selected. The CDR3 region has the DNA TGTGCCAGCAGCAAAGCAGGGAATAGAGCTTTCTTT. It codes for CASSKAGNRAFF.